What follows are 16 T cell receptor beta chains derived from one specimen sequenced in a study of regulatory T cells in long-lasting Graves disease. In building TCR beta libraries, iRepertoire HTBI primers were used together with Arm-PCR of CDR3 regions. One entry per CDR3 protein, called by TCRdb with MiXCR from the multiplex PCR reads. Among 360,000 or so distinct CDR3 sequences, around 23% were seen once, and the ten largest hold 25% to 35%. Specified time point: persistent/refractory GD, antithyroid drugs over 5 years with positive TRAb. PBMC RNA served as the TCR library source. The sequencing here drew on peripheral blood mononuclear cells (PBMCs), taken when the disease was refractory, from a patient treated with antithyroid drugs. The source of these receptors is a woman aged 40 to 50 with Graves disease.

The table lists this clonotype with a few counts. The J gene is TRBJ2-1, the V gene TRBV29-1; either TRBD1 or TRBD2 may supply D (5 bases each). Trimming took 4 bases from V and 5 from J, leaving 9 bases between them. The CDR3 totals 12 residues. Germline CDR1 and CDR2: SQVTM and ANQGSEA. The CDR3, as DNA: TGCAGCGTTGGTCGGGGCAACAATGAGCAGTTCTTC. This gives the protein CSVGRGNNEQFF.

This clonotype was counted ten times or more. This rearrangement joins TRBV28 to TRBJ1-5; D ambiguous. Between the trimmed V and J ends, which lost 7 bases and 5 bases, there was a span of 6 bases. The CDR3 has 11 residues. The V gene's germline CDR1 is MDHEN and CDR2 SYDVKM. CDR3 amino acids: CASKADQPQHF. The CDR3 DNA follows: TGTGCCAGCAAGGCGGATCAGCCCCAGCATTTT.

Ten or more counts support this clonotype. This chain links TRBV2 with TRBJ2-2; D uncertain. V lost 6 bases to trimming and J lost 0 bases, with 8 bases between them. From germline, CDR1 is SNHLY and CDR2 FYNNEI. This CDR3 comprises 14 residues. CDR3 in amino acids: CASSVDSNTGELFF. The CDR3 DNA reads TGTGCCAGCAGCGTCGACTCGAACACCGGGGAGCTGTTTTTT.

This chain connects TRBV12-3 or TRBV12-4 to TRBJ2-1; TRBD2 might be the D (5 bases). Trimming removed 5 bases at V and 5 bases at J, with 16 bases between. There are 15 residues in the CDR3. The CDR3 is CASSPSRGRNNEQFF. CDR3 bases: TGTGCCAGCAGTCCCTCCAGAGGGCGTAACAATGAGCAGTTCTTC.

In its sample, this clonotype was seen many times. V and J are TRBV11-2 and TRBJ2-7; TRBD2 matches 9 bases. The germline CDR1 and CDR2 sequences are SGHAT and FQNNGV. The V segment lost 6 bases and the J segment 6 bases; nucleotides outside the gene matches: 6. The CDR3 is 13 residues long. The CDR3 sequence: CASSQSGRTEQYF. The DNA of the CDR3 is TGTGCCAGCAGTCAAAGCGGGAGGACCGAGCAGTACTTC.

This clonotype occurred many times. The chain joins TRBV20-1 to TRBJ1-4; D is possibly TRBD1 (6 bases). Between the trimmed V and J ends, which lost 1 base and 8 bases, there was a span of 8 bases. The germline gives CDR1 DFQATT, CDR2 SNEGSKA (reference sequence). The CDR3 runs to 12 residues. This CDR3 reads CSARGGQEKLFF. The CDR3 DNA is TGCAGTGCTAGAGGGGGGCAGGAAAAACTGTTTTTT.

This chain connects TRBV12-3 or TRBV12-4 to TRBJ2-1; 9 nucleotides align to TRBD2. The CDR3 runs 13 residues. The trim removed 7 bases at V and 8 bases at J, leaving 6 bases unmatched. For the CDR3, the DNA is TGTGCCAGCATCTCGGGACTAGCCGATGAGCAGTTCTTC. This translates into CASISGLADEQFF.

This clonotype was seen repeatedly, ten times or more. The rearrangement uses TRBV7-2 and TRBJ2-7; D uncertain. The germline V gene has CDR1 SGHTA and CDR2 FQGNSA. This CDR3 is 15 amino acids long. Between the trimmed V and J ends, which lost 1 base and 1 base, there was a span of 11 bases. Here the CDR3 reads CASSLGEVLSYEQYF. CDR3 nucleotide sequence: TGTGCCAGCAGCTTAGGAGAAGTTTTATCCTACGAGCAGTACTTC.

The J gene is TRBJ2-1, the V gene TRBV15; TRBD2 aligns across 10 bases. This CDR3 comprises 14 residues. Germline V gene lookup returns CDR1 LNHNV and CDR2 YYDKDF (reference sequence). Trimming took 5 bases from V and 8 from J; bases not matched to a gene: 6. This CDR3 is CATSYGLAADEQFF. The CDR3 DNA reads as TGTGCCACCAGCTACGGACTAGCGGCGGATGAGCAGTTCTTC.

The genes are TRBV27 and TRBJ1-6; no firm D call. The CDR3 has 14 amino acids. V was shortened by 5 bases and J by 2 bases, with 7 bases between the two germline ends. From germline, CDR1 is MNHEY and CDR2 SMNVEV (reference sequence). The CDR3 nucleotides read TGTGCCAGCAGTACCGGGCCCTATAATTCACCCCTCCACTTT. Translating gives CASSTGPYNSPLHF.

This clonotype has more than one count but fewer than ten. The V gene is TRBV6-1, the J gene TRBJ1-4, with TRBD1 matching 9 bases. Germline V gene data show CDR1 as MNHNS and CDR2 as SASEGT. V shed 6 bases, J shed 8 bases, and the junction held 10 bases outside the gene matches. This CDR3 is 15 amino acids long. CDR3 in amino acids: CASSSSGTGWEKLFF. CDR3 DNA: TGTGCCAGCAGCAGCTCCGGGACAGGGTGGGAAAAACTGTTTTTT.

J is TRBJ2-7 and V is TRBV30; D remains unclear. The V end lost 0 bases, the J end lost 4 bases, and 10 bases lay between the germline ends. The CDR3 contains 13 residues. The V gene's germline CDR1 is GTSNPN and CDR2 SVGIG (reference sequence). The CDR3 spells CAWSVQDGYEQYF. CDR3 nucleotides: TGTGCCTGGAGTGTACAAGACGGATACGAGCAGTACTTC.

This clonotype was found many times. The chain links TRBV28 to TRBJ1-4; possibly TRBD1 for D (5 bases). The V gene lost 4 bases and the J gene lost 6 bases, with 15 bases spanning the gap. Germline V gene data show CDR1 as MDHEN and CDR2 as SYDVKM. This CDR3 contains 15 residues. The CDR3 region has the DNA TGTGCCAGCAGTTCCCCAATGGGGCTGGATGAAAAACTGTTTTTT. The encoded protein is CASSSPMGLDEKLFF.

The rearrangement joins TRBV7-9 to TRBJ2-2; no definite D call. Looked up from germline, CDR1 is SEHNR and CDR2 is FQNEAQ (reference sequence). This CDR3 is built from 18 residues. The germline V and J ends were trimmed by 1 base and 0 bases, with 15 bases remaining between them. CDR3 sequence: CASSLVVVFSPNTGELFF. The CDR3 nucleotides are TGTGCCAGCAGCTTAGTTGTGGTGTTCTCCCCGAACACCGGGGAGCTGTTTTTT.

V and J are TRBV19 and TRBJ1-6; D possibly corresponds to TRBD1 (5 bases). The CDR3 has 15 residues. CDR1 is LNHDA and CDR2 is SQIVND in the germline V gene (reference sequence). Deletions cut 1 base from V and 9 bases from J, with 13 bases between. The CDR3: CASSIVGHGGSPLHF. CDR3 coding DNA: TGTGCCAGTAGTATAGTCGGCCACGGGGGTTCACCCCTCCACTTT.

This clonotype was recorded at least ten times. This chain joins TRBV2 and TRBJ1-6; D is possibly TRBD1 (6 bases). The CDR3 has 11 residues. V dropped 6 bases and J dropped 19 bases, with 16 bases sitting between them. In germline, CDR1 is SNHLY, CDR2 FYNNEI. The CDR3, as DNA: TGTGCCAGCAGGGAGGACAGATCTGCTCACTTT. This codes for CASREDRSAHF.